This T cell receptor beta chain was recovered during a study of T cell responses to AZD1222 COVID-19 vaccine. Produced via immunoSEQ multiplex PCR; TCRdb's table is partial and in-frame only. The profile shows 110,000 or so clones, more than 75% of them singletons. Per the germline V gene, CDR1 is GTSNPN and CDR2 is SVGIG (reference sequence). The ends lost 4 bases at V and 4 bases at J; junction bases unmatched: 8. This CDR3 comprises 15 residues. Whole-study results and caveats: Reports indicate that nearly half of spike-specific TCRs are directed at unmutated variant regions. The donors showed a predominance of white British ancestry and of females, with possible underestimation of clonal diversity. At 160-218 and 743-854, vaccine-associated CD4 TCRs were dominant, and they spanned spike.

A note on this clone: No antigen is known for it.

The material sequenced was peripheral blood, taken 28 days after the second AZD1222 dose. This chain uses TRBV30 with TRBJ2-1, with 9 positions matching TRBD2. The TCR comes from an adult who received the AZD1222 COVID-19 vaccine. As DNA, the CDR3 is TGTGCCTGGAAGAAACTAGCGGGCGCTTACAATGAGCAGTTCTTC. Its protein product is CAWKKLAGAYNEQFF. The full variable domain, rest sourced from reference TRBV30 and TRBJ2-1, is SQTIHQWPATLVQPVGSPLSLECTVEGTSNPNLYWYRQAAGRGLQLLFYSVGIGQISSEVPQNLSASRPQDRQFILSSKKLLLSDSGFYLCAWKKLAGAYNEQFFGPGTRLTVL.